The sequence of this T cell receptor (beta chain) was determined in a study of long-term antiretroviral therapy in people with HIV. Germline V gene data show CDR1 as MDHEN and CDR2 as SYDVKM. Unmatched junction bases numbered 8, after V lost 5 bases and J lost 2 bases. The length of the CDR3 is 15 residues. Running of the v3.0 immunoSEQ assay took place at survey level. The table came from immunoSEQ multiplex PCR; TCRdb's copy has only in-frame clones and leaves some out. Among about 36,000 clones listed, about 80% were seen once. Sequenced here: unsorted PBMCs, sampled 3.4 years after starting antiretroviral therapy. This chain connects TRBV28 to TRBJ1-1; 7 bases line up with TRBD1. This clonotype was sampled from a young man with HIV. The CDR3 DNA is TGTGCCAGCAGTCCTCGCGGACAGGCCAACACTGAAGCTTTCTTT. Protein product: CASSPRGQANTEAFF. Full variable domain (rest looked up from reference TRBV28 and TRBJ1-1): DVKVTQSSRYLVKRTGEKVFLECVQDMDHENMFWYRQDPGLGLRLIYFSYDVKMKEKGDIPEGYSVSREKKERFSLILESASTNQTSMYLCASSPRGQANTEAFFGQGTRLTVV.